These T cell receptor beta chains were read from a single sample in a study of T cells in Graves' hyperthyroidism and ophthalmopathy. TCRdb ran MiXCR on the multiplex PCR reads and lists one entry per CDR3 protein. The sample has around 350,000 distinct CDR3 sequences; roughly 15% are singletons. The material sequenced was blood. Every receptor here comes from a woman aged 55-75 years with Graves' ophthalmopathy. The CDR3 runs from the conserved cysteine through the conserved F or W. D genes are given only for firm matches. A clone size is listed for some rows: how often the clone was seen (once, few, many), or a class if it is expanded.

d_call | j_call | clone_size | v_call | cdr3_aa | cdr3_nt
TRBD2 | TRBJ2-5 | . | TRBV28 | CASSPASGRYQETQYF | TGTGCCAGCAGTCCCGCTAGCGGGAGGTACCAAGAGACCCAGTACTTC
. | TRBJ2-4 | . | TRBV29-1 | CSVAGDGVIQYF | TGCAGCGTTGCTGGGGATGGGGTCATTCAGTACTTC
TRBD1 | TRBJ2-2 | many | TRBV6-1 | CASRRTGVNTGELFF | TGTGCCAGCAGGAGGACAGGGGTGAACACCGGGGAGCTGTTTTTT
. | TRBJ2-3 | . | TRBV20-1 | CSAPEGGVEDTQYF | TGCAGTGCCCCAGAGGGGGGAGTTGAAGATACGCAGTATTTT
. | TRBJ2-3 | . | TRBV4-1 | CASSQGVPDTQYF | TGCGCCAGCAGCCAGGGGGTCCCAGATACGCAGTATTTT
TRBD2 | TRBJ2-1 | . | TRBV4-2 | CASSQGIAGGKLDEQFF | TGTGCCAGCAGCCAAGGAATAGCGGGTGGGAAGCTCGATGAGCAGTTCTTC
. | TRBJ2-2 | many | TRBV2 | CASSEVTRTGELFF | TGTGCCAGCAGTGAGGTCACTAGAACCGGGGAGCTGTTTTTT
TRBD2 | TRBJ2-1 | many | TRBV2 | CASRGTSGMSSYNEQFF | TGTGCCAGCAGGGGGACTAGCGGGATGAGCTCCTACAATGAGCAGTTCTTC
. | TRBJ2-1 | many | TRBV7-3 | CASSLSGGSIDEQFF | TGTGCCAGCAGCTTAAGCGGCGGCTCGATCGATGAGCAGTTCTTC
. | TRBJ2-5 | many | TRBV20-1 | CSARGSQETQYF | TGCAGTGCTAGGGGCAGCCAAGAGACCCAGTACTTC
. | TRBJ1-5 | many | TRBV6-1 | CASSSTGRGYQPQHF | TGTGCCAGCAGCTCTACGGGGAGGGGGTATCAGCCCCAGCATTTT
TRBD2 | TRBJ2-7 | many | TRBV13 | CASSLVSGRAHEQYF | TGTGCCAGCAGCTTGGTGAGCGGGAGGGCCCACGAGCAGTACTTC
. | TRBJ1-1 | many | TRBV6-1 | CASSHTGMNTEAFF | TGTGCCAGCAGTCATACAGGGATGAACACTGAAGCTTTCTTT
. | TRBJ2-2 | few | TRBV6-1 | CASHFAGASTGELFF | TGTGCCAGTCATTTCGCGGGGGCTAGCACCGGGGAGCTGTTTTTT
TRBD2 | TRBJ2-3 | . | TRBV29-1 | CSVPGTSGRVDTQYF | TGCAGCGTTCCAGGGACTAGCGGGAGGGTGGATACGCAGTATTTT
TRBD2 | TRBJ2-3 | many | TRBV2 | CASLGGLAGFTDTQYF | TGTGCCAGCCTGGGTGGACTAGCGGGCTTCACAGATACGCAGTATTTT
. | TRBJ1-2 | . | TRBV9 | CASSGPNRVYGYTF | TGTGCCAGCAGCGGCCCAAACAGGGTCTATGGCTACACCTTC
. | TRBJ2-4 | many | TRBV28 | CASRGGTARIIQYF | TGTGCCAGCAGAGGGGGGACAGCCCGGATTATTCAGTACTTC
. | TRBJ2-2 | . | TRBV4-1 | CASSHRQADGELFF | TGCGCCAGCAGCCACCGACAGGCCGACGGGGAGCTGTTTTTT
. | TRBJ2-3 | . | TRBV6-2/TRBV6-3 | CTSSPLTGKDTQYF | TGTACCAGCAGTCCACTGACAGGAAAAGATACGCAGTATTTT
. | TRBJ1-5 | many | TRBV11-3 | CASSLYRFRVQPQHF | TGTGCCAGCAGCTTGTACAGGTTTAGGGTTCAGCCCCAGCATTTT
TRBD2 | TRBJ2-1 | many | TRBV3-1 | CASSQEASGSRFF | TGTGCCAGCAGCCAAGAAGCCAGCGGGAGTCGGTTCTTC
TRBD2 | TRBJ2-1 | many | TRBV18 | CASSPPGGPYNEQFF | TGTGCCAGCTCACCGCCGGGAGGGCCCTACAATGAGCAGTTCTTC
TRBD2 | TRBJ2-1 | few | TRBV28 | CASSRWEGYNQQFF | TGTGCCAGCAGCAGGTGGGAGGGTTACAATCAGCAGTTCTTC
. | TRBJ2-7 | . | TRBV12-5 | CASGMGLSYEQYF | TGTGCTAGTGGTATGGGACTGTCCTACGAGCAGTACTTC
TRBD2 | TRBJ2-5 | . | TRBV24-1 | CATASVASGRAGQETQYF | TGTGCCACCGCCAGTGTTGCTAGCGGGAGGGCCGGGCAAGAGACCCAGTACTTC
. | TRBJ2-2 | . | TRBV7-3 | CASSLQGVRNTGELFF | TGTGCCAGCAGCTTACAAGGGGTCCGGAACACCGGGGAGCTGTTTTTT
. | TRBJ2-6 | . | TRBV28 | CASSLRLGGSGANVLTF | TGTGCCAGCAGTTTACGGTTGGGGGGCTCTGGGGCCAACGTCCTGACTTTC
. | TRBJ2-1 | many | TRBV7-3 | CASSGGRTTGDEQFF | TGTGCCAGCAGCGGCGGGCGCACCACGGGGGATGAGCAGTTCTTC
. | TRBJ2-3 | many | TRBV12-3/TRBV12-4 | CASSLFRTDTQYF | TGTGCCAGCAGTTTATTCCGCACAGATACGCAGTATTTT
. | TRBJ2-5 | . | TRBV3-1 | CASSQDPTLVETQYF | TGTGCCAGCAGCCAAGATCCAACTTTGGTCGAGACCCAGTACTTC
TRBD2 | TRBJ2-7 | . | TRBV7-9 | CASSTTTSGRRDEQYF | TGTGCCAGCAGCACGACGACTAGCGGGAGGCGGGACGAGCAGTACTTC
TRBD2 | TRBJ2-1 | many | TRBV3-1 | CASSQEGTSAGEQFF | TGTGCCAGCAGCCAGGAAGGGACTAGCGCGGGTGAGCAGTTCTTC
. | TRBJ2-7 | few | TRBV18 | CASSPLGGSGARTYEQYF | TGTGCCAGCTCACCACTAGGAGGGTCAGGGGCTCGTACCTACGAGCAGTACTTC
TRBD1 | TRBJ2-2 | many | TRBV28 | CASSLLTGTGVFIGELFF | TGTGCCAGCAGTTTGTTAACTGGGACAGGGGTTTTTATCGGGGAGCTGTTTTTT
. | TRBJ2-7 | many | TRBV11-2 | CASSPSPYEQYF | TGTGCCAGCAGCCCTTCACCTTACGAGCAGTACTTC
TRBD1 | TRBJ2-3 | many | TRBV7-3 | CASSSTGGWTDTQYF | TGTGCCAGCAGCTCCACAGGGGGCTGGACAGATACGCAGTATTTT
. | TRBJ2-7 | few | TRBV28 | CATTASYEQYF | TGTGCCACAACAGCATCCTACGAGCAGTACTTC
. | TRBJ2-7 | . | TRBV19 | CASSIVASTYEQYF | TGTGCCAGTAGTATAGTGGCCAGCACCTACGAGCAGTACTTC
TRBD1 | TRBJ1-6 | many | TRBV5-1 | CASSYPGQASPLHF | TGCGCCAGCAGCTATCCGGGACAGGCATCACCCCTCCACTTT
TRBD2 | TRBJ2-7 | many | TRBV12-3/TRBV12-4 | CASTRGTSVDEQYF | TGTGCCAGCACTCGGGGGACTAGCGTCGACGAGCAGTACTTC
. | TRBJ1-4 | . | TRBV9 | CASSVRSVWTDNEKLFF | TGTGCCAGCAGCGTAAGGTCCGTGTGGACGGACAATGAAAAACTGTTTTTT
. | TRBJ1-4 | many | TRBV3-1 | CASSWARAKLREKLFF | TGTGCCAGCAGCTGGGCGCGCGCAAAGCTCCGAGAAAAACTGTTTTTT
. | TRBJ2-2 | few | TRBV28 | CASGRADTGELFF | TGTGCCAGCGGCAGGGCGGACACCGGGGAGCTGTTTTTT
TRBD2 | TRBJ2-5 | . | TRBV3-1 | CASSQVGTSGRAETQYF | TGTGCCAGCAGCCAAGTCGGGACTAGCGGGAGGGCCGAGACCCAGTACTTC
TRBD2 | TRBJ2-7 | . | TRBV6-1 | CASRWTSGGEQYF | TGTGCCAGCAGGTGGACTAGCGGGGGCGAGCAGTACTTC
. | TRBJ2-6 | few | TRBV5-1 | CASKVGGNSGANVLTF | TGCGCCAGTAAGGTTGGCGGAAACTCTGGGGCCAACGTCCTGACTTTC
TRBD1 | TRBJ2-5 | many | TRBV28 | CASSLPGQGAETQYF | TGTGCCAGCAGTTTGCCGGGACAGGGGGCCGAGACCCAGTACTTC
. | TRBJ1-4 | . | TRBV4-1 | CASSQTRGEKLFF | TGCGCCAGCAGCCAAACAAGGGGTGAAAAACTGTTTTTT
. | TRBJ2-2 | many | TRBV6-2/TRBV6-3 | CASSVTPHTGELFF | TGTGCCAGCAGTGTAACCCCACACACCGGGGAGCTGTTTTTT
. | TRBJ2-3 | many | TRBV12-3/TRBV12-4 | CASSPAVGYTDTQYF | TGTGCCAGCAGTCCAGCGGTAGGGTACACAGATACGCAGTATTTT
TRBD1 | TRBJ1-1 | many | TRBV28 | CASSYAGTGWNTEAFF | TGTGCCAGCAGTTATGCCGGGACAGGGTGGAACACTGAAGCTTTCTTT